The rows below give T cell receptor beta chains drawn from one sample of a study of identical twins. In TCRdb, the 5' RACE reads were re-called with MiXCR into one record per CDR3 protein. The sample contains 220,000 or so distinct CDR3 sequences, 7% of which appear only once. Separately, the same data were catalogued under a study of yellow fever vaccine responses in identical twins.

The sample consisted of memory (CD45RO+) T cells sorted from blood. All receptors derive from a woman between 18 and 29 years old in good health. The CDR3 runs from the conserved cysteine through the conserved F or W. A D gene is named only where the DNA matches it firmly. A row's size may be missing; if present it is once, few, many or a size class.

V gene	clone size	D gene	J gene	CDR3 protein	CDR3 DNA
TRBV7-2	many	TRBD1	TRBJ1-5	CASSSGQGKNQPQHF	TGTGCCAGCAGCTCTGGACAGGGAAAGAATCAGCCCCAGCATTTT
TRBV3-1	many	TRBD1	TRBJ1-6	CASSRTGGNSPLHF	TGTGCCAGCAGCCGGACAGGGGGCAATTCACCCCTCCACTTT
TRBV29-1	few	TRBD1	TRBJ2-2	CSVYGRQGAIGELFF	TGCAGCGTTTATGGGAGACAGGGGGCGATCGGGGAGCTGTTTTTT
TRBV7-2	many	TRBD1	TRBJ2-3	CASSSRQGTDTQYF	TGTGCCAGCAGCTCTCGACAGGGGACAGATACGCAGTATTTT
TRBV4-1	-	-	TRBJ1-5	CASSQGGRGSNQPQHF	TGCGCCAGCAGCCAGGGGGGGAGGGGATCTAATCAGCCCCAGCATTTT
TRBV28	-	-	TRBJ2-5	CASGGGGETQYF	TGTGCCAGCGGCGGAGGTGGGGAGACCCAGTACTTC
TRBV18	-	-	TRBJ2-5	CASSPSPWKGTQYF	TGTGCCAGCTCACCGAGCCCCTGGAAGGGGACCCAGTACTTC
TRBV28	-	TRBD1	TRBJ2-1	CASSFAGQGDEQFF	TGTGCCAGCAGTTTTGCGGGACAGGGTGATGAGCAGTTCTTC
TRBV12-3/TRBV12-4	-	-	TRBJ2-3	CASSLLASSTDTQYF	TGTGCCAGCAGTCTACTAGCATCTAGCACAGATACGCAGTATTTT
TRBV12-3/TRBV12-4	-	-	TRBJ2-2	CASSLARGYTGELFF	TGTGCCAGCAGTTTAGCCAGGGGTTACACCGGGGAGCTGTTTTTT
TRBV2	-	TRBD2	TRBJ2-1	CASSPTLGGEQFF	TGTGCCAGCAGCCCGACCTTGGGAGGGGAGCAATTCTTC
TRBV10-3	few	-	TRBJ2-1	CAISEPTGPGQFF	TGTGCCATCAGTGAGCCGACTGGGCCGGGGCAGTTCTTC
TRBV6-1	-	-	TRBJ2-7	CASSRAVRYEQYF	TGTGCCAGCAGTCGAGCGGTACGTTACGAGCAGTACTTC
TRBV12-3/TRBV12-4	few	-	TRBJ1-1	CASSPLRGSGDTEAFF	TGTGCCAGCAGTCCTCTGAGGGGATCGGGGGACACTGAAGCTTTCTTT
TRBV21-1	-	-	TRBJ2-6	CASSKEGEGGTVLTF	TGTGCCAGCAGCAAAGAGGGAGAAGGGGGTACCGTCCTGACTTTC
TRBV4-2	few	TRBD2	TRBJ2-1	CASSQVQLAGNEQFF	TGTGCCAGCAGCCAGGTTCAACTAGCGGGGAATGAGCAGTTCTTC
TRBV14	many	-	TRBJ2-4	CASSQESGTAKNIQYF	TGTGCCAGCAGCCAAGAAAGCGGAACAGCCAAAAACATTCAGTACTTC
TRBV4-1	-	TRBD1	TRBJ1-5	CASSRQGVDQPQHF	TGCGCCAGCAGCCGACAGGGTGTTGATCAGCCCCAGCATTTT
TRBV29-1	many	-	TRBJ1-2	CSVAGGTYYGYTF	TGCAGCGTTGCGGGCGGGACATACTATGGCTACACCTTC
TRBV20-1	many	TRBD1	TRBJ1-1	CSARFRDRGLGEAFF	TGCAGTGCTAGATTCCGGGACAGGGGGCTGGGTGAAGCTTTCTTT
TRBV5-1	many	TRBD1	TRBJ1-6	CASSSTGVSPLHF	TGCGCCAGCAGCTCCACAGGGGTTTCACCCCTCCACTTT
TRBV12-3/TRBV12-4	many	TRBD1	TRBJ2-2	CASSSPGGENTGELFF	TGTGCCAGCAGTTCCCCAGGGGGTGAGAACACCGGGGAGCTGTTTTTT
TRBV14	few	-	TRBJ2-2	CASSDGPTGELFF	TGTGCCAGCAGCGATGGACCCACCGGGGAGCTGTTTTTT
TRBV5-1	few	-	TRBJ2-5	CASSLAGLGSQETQYF	TGCGCCAGCAGCTTGGCCGGGTTGGGGTCCCAAGAGACCCAGTACTTC
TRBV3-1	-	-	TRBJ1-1	CASSYEGGHPNTEAFF	TGTGCCAGCAGCTACGAGGGGGGACACCCGAACACTGAAGCTTTCTTT
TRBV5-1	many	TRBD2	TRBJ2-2	CASSVGLAGTGELFF	TGCGCCAGCAGCGTGGGACTAGCGGGGACCGGGGAGCTGTTTTTT
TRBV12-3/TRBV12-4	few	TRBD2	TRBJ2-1	CASRTSGRDNEQFF	TGTGCCAGCAGGACTAGCGGGAGGGACAATGAGCAGTTCTTC
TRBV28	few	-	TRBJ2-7	CASSVGGGAREQYF	TGTGCCAGCAGCGTTGGTGGGGGGGCGCGGGAGCAGTACTTC
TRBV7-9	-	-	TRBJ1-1	CASSLPPYSGYTEAFF	TGTGCCAGCAGCTTACCCCCTTACTCGGGGTACACTGAAGCTTTCTTT
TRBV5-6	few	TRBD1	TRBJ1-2	CASSLGTGRPYGYTF	TGTGCCAGCAGCTTGGGGACAGGGCGGCCCTATGGCTACACCTTC
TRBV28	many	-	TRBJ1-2	CASSAGLYGYTF	TGTGCCAGCAGTGCGGGACTCTATGGCTACACCTTC
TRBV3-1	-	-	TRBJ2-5	CASRQGMGTQYF	TGTGCCAGCAGGCAAGGCATGGGGACCCAGTACTTC
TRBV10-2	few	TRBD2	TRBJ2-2	CASSALAGVPTGELFF	TGCGCCAGCAGTGCACTAGCGGGAGTGCCCACCGGGGAGCTGTTTTTT
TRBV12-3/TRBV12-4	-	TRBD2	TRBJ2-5	CTSTLGGGETQYF	TGTACCAGCACCTTGGGGGGGGGGGAGACCCAGTACTTC
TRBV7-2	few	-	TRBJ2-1	CASSRPNEQFF	TGTGCCAGCAGCAGACCGAATGAGCAGTTCTTC
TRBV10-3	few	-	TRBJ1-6	CAISTSGPNNSPLHF	TGTGCCATCAGTACGTCCGGGCCCAATAATTCACCCCTCCACTTT
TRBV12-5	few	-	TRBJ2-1	CASGLVLNGGGGEQFF	TGTGCTAGTGGTTTGGTACTAAACGGGGGAGGTGGTGAGCAGTTCTTC
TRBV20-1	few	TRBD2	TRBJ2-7	CSARDLASGYYEQYF	TGCAGTGCTAGAGATTTGGCTAGCGGATACTACGAGCAGTACTTC
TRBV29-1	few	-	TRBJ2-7	CSVGDPSGVRGEQYF	TGCAGCGTGGGAGACCCTTCAGGGGTTCGGGGGGAGCAGTACTTC
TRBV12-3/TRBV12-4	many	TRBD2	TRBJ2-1	CATLARLAGGVGEQFF	TGTGCCACCCTCGCCCGACTAGCGGGGGGGGTGGGTGAGCAGTTCTTC
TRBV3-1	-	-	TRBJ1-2	CASSQVQTRANYGYTF	TGTGCCAGCAGCCAAGTTCAGACAAGAGCTAACTATGGCTACACCTTC
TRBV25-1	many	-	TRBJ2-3	CASSDPGRPTTQYF	TGTGCCAGCAGTGATCCCGGCAGGCCCACAACGCAGTATTTT
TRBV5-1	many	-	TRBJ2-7	CASSVQYPYEQYF	TGCGCCAGCAGCGTCCAATACCCCTACGAGCAGTACTTC
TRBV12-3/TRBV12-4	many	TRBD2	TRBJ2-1	CASSLVSGGAGYEQFF	TGTGCCAGCAGTTTAGTTAGCGGGGGGGCCGGGTATGAGCAGTTCTTC
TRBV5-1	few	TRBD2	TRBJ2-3	CASSLGSGGSFTDTQYF	TGCGCCAGCAGCTTGGGAAGCGGGGGGAGTTTCACAGATACGCAGTATTTT
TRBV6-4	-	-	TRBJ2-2	CASSDGARGQDTGELFF	TGTGCCAGCAGTGACGGGGCACGAGGTCAGGACACCGGGGAGCTGTTTTTT
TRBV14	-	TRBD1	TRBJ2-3	CASSLRTGPDTQYF	TGTGCCAGCAGCCTTCGGACAGGGCCAGATACGCAGTATTTT
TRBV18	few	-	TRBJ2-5	CASSPVWGKETQYF	TGTGCCAGCTCACCAGTCTGGGGGAAAGAGACCCAGTACTTC
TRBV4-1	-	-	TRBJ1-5	CASSQDGTTNQPQHF	TGCGCCAGCAGCCAAGATGGAACTACTAATCAGCCCCAGCATTTT